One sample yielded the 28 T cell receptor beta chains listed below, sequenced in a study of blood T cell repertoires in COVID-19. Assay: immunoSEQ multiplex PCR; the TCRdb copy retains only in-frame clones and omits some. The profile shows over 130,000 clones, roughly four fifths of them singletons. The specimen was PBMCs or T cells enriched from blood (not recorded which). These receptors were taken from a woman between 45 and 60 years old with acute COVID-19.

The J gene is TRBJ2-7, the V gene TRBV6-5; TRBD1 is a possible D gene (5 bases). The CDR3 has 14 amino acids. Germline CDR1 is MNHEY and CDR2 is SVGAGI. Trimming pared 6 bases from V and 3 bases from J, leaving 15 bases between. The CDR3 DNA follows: TGTGCCAGCAGAAGACCCCCCCAGGGCTACGAGCAGTACTTC. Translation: CASRRPPQGYEQYF.

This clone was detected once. CDR3 nucleotide sequence: TGTGCCAACGGGCCGGTTAGCGTCGCGAACACCGGGGAGCTGTTTTTT. Translated: CANGPVSVANTGELFF. This chain uses TRBV7-2 with TRBJ2-2; D is perhaps TRBD2 (5 bases). Germline V gives CDR1 SGHTA, CDR2 FQGNSA. The length of the CDR3 is 16 residues. Between the trimmed V and J ends, which lost 10 bases and 0 bases, there was a span of 18 bases.

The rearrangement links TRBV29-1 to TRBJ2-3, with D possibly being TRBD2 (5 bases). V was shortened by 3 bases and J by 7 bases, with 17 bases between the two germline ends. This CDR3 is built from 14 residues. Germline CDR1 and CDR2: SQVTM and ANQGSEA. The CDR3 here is CSVDLGVMEYTQYF. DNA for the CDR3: TGCAGCGTTGACCTCGGGGTAATGGAATATACGCAGTATTTT.

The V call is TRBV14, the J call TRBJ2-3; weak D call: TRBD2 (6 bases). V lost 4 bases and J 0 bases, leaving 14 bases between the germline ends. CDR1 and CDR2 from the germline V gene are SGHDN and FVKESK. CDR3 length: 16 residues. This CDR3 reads CASSPLGRGSTDTQYF. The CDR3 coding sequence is TGTGCCAGCAGCCCCTTGGGTCGGGGGAGCACAGATACGCAGTATTTT. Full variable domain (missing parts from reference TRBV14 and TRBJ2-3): EAGVTQFPSHSVIEKGQTVTLRCDPISGHDNLYWYRRVMGKEIKFLLHFVKESKQDESGMPNNRFLAERTGGTYSTLKVQPAELEDSGVYFCASSPLGRGSTDTQYFGPGTRLTVL.

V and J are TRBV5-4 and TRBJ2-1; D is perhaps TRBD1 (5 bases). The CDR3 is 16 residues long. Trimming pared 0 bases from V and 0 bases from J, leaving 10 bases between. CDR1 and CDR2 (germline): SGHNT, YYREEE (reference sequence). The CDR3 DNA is TGTGCCAGCAGCTTGGGACAGTCTAGCTCCTACAATGAGCAGTTCTTC. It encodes CASSLGQSSSYNEQFF.

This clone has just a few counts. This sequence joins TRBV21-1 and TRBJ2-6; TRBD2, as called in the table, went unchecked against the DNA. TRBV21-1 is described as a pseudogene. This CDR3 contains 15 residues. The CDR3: CASSKGSRGANVLTF. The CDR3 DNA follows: TGTGCCAGCAGCAAAGGGAGCCGTGGGGCCAACGTCCTGACTTTC.

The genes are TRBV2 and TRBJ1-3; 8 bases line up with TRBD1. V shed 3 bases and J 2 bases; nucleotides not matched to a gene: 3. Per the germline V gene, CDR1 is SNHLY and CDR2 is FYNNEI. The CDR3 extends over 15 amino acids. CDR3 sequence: CASSDPTGAGNTIYF. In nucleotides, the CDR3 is TGTGCCAGCAGTGACCCGACAGGGGCTGGAAACACCATATATTTT.

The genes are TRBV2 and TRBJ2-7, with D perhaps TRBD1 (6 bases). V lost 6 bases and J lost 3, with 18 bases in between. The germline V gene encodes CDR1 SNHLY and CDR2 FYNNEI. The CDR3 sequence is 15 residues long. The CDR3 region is CASRDTGFFGYEQYF. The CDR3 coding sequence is TGTGCCAGCAGGGACACAGGGTTTTTCGGCTACGAGCAGTACTTC.

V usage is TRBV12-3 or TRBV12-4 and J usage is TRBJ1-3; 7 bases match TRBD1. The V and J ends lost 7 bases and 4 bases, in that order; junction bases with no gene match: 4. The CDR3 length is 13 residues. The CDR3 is CASTTGQGNTIYF. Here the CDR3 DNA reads TGTGCCAGCACCACGGGACAGGGAAACACCATATATTTT.

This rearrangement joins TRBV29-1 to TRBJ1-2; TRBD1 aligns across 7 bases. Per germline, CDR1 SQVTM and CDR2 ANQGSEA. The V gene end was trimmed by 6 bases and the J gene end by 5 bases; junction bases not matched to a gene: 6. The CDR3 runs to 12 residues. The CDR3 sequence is CSVGTDTYGYTF. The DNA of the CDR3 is TGCAGCGTCGGGACAGACACGTATGGCTACACCTTC.

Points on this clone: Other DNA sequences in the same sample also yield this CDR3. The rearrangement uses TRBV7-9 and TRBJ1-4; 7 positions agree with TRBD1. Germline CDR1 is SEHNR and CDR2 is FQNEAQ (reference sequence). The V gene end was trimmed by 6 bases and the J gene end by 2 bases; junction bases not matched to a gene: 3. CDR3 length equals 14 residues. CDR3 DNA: TGTGCCAGCAGGACAGGGACGACTAATGAAAAACTGTTTTTT. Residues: CASRTGTTNEKLFF.

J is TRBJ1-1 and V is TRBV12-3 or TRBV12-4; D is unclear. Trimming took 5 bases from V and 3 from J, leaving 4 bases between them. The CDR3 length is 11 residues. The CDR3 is CASSPDTEAFF. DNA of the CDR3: TGTGCCAGCAGTCCGGACACTGAAGCTTTCTTT.

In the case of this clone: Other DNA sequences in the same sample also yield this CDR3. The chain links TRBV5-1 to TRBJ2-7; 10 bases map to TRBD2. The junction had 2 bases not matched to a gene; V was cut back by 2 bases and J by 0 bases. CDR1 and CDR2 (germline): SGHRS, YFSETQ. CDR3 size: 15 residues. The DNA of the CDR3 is TGCGCCAGCAGCTTAAGACTAGCGGGCTCCTACGAGCAGTACTTC. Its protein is CASSLRLAGSYEQYF.

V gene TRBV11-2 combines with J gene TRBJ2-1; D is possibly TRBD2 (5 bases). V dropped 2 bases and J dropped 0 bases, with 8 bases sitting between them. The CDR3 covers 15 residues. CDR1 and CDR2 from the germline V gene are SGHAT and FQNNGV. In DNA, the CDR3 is TGTGCCAGCAGCTTAACGGGGAGCTCCTACAATGAGCAGTTCTTC. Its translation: CASSLTGSSYNEQFF. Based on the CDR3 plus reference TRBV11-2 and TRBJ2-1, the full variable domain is EAGVAQSPRYKIIEKRQSVAFWCNPISGHATLYWYQQILGQGPKLLIQFQNNGVVDDSQLPKDRFSAERLKGVDSTLKIQPAKLEDSAVYLCASSLTGSSYNEQFFGPGTRLTVL.

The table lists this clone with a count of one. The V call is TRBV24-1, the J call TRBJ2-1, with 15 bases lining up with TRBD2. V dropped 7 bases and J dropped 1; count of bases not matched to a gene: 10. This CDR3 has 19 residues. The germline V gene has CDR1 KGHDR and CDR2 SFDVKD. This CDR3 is CATSNPGLAGGESYNEQFF. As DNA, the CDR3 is TGTGCCACCAGCAACCCGGGACTAGCGGGAGGTGAATCCTACAATGAGCAGTTCTTC.

CDR3 protein: CASSPSKDRDYSGYTF. CDR3 DNA sequence: TGTGCCAGTAGCCCCTCAAAGGACAGGGATTATAGTGGCTACACCTTC. The V call is TRBV19, the J call TRBJ1-2; 8 nucleotides match TRBD1. Germline-derived CDR1 and CDR2 are LNHDA and SQIVND (reference sequence). This CDR3 has 16 amino acids. V was pared by 6 bases and J by 7 bases, with 16 bases of the junction left unmatched.

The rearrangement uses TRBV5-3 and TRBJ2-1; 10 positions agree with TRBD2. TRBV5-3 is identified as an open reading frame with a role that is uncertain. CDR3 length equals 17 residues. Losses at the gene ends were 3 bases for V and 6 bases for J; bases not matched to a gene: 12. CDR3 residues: CARSCRTKREGGNEQFF. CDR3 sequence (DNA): TGTGCCAGAAGCTGCAGGACGAAGCGGGAGGGGGGCAATGAGCAGTTCTTC.

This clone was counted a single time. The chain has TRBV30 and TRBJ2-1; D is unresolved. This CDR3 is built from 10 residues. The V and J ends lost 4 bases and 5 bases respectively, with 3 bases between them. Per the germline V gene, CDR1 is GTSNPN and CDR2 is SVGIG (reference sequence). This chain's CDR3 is CAWTDNEQFF. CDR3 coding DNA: TGTGCCTGGACGGACAATGAGCAGTTCTTC.

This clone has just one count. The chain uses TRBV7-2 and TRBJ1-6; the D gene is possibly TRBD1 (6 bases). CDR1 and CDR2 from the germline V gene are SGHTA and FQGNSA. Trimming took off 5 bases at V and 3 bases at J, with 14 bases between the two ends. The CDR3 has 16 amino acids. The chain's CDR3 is CASSPGTPNYNSPLHF. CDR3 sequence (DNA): TGTGCCAGCAGCCCTGGGACACCGAACTATAATTCACCCCTCCACTTT. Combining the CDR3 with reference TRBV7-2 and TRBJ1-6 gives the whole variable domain GAGVSQSPSNKVTEKGKDVELRCDPISGHTALYWYRQSLGQGLEFLIYFQGNSAPDKSGLPSDRFSAERTGGSVSTLTIQRTQQEDSAVYLCASSPGTPNYNSPLHFGNGTRLTVT.

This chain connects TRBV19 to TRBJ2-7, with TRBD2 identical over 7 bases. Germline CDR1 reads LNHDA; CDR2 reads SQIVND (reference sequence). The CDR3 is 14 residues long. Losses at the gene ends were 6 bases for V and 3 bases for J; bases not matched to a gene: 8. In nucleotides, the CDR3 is TGTGCCAGTAGCTTCAGCGGGAAGAACTACGAGCAGTACTTC. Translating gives CASSFSGKNYEQYF.

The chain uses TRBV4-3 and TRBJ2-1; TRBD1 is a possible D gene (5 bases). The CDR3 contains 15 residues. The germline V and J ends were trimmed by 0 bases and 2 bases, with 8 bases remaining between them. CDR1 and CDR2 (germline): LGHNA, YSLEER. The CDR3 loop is CASSQERGTYNEQFF. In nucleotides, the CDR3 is TGCGCCAGCAGCCAAGAAAGGGGAACCTACAATGAGCAGTTCTTC.

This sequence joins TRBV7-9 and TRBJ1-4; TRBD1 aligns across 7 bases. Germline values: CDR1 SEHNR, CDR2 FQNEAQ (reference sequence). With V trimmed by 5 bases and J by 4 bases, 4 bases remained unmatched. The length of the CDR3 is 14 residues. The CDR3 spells CASSRDSHNEKLFF. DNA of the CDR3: TGTGCCAGCAGCCGGGACAGCCATAATGAAAAACTGTTTTTT.

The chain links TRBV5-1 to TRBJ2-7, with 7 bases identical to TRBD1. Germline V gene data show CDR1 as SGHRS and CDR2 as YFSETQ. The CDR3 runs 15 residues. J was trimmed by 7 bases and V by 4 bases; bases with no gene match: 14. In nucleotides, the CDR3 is TGCGCCAGCAGCCGCGGACAGGAGGTGGTGGGTGAGCAGTACTTC. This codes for CASSRGQEVVGEQYF.

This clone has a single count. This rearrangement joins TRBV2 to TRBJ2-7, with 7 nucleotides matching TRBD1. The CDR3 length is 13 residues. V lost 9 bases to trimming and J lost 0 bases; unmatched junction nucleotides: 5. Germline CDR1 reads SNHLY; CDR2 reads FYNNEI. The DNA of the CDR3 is TGTGCCAGTGAGACAGGGAGCTCCTACGAGCAGTACTTC. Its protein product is CASETGSSYEQYF.

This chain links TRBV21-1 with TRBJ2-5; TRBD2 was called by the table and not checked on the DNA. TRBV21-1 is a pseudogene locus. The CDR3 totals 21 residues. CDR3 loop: CASSKGEETGTSGRGGETQYF. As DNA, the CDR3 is TGTGCCAGCAGCAAAGGGGAAGAAACCGGGACTAGCGGGAGAGGTGGCGAGACCCAGTACTTC.

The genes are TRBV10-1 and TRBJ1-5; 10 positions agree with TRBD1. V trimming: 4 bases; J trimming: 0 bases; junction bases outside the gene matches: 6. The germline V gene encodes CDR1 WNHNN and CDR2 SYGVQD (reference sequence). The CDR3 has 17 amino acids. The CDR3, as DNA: TGCGCCAGCAGTGGACCGGGACAGGGGTATAGCAATCAGCCCCAGCATTTT. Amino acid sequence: CASSGPGQGYSNQPQHF.

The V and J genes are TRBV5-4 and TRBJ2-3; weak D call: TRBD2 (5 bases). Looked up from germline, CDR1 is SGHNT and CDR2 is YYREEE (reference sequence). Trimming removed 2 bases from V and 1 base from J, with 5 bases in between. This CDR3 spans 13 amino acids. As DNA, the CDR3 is TGTGCCAGCAGCTTTAGCGGCACAGATACGCAGTATTTT. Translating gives CASSFSGTDTQYF.

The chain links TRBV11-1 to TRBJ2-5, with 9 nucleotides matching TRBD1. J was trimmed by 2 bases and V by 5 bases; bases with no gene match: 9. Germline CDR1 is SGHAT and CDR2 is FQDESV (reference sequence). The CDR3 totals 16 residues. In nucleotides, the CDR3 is TGTGCCAGCAGCAAGTACAGGGGGCTAGAACAAGAGACCCAGTACTTC. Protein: CASSKYRGLEQETQYF. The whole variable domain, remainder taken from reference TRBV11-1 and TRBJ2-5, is EAEVAQSPRYKITEKSQAVAFWCDPISGHATLYWYRQILGQGPELLVQFQDESVVDDSQLPKDRFSAERLKGVDSTLKIQPAELGDSAMYLCASSKYRGLEQETQYFGPGTRLLVL.